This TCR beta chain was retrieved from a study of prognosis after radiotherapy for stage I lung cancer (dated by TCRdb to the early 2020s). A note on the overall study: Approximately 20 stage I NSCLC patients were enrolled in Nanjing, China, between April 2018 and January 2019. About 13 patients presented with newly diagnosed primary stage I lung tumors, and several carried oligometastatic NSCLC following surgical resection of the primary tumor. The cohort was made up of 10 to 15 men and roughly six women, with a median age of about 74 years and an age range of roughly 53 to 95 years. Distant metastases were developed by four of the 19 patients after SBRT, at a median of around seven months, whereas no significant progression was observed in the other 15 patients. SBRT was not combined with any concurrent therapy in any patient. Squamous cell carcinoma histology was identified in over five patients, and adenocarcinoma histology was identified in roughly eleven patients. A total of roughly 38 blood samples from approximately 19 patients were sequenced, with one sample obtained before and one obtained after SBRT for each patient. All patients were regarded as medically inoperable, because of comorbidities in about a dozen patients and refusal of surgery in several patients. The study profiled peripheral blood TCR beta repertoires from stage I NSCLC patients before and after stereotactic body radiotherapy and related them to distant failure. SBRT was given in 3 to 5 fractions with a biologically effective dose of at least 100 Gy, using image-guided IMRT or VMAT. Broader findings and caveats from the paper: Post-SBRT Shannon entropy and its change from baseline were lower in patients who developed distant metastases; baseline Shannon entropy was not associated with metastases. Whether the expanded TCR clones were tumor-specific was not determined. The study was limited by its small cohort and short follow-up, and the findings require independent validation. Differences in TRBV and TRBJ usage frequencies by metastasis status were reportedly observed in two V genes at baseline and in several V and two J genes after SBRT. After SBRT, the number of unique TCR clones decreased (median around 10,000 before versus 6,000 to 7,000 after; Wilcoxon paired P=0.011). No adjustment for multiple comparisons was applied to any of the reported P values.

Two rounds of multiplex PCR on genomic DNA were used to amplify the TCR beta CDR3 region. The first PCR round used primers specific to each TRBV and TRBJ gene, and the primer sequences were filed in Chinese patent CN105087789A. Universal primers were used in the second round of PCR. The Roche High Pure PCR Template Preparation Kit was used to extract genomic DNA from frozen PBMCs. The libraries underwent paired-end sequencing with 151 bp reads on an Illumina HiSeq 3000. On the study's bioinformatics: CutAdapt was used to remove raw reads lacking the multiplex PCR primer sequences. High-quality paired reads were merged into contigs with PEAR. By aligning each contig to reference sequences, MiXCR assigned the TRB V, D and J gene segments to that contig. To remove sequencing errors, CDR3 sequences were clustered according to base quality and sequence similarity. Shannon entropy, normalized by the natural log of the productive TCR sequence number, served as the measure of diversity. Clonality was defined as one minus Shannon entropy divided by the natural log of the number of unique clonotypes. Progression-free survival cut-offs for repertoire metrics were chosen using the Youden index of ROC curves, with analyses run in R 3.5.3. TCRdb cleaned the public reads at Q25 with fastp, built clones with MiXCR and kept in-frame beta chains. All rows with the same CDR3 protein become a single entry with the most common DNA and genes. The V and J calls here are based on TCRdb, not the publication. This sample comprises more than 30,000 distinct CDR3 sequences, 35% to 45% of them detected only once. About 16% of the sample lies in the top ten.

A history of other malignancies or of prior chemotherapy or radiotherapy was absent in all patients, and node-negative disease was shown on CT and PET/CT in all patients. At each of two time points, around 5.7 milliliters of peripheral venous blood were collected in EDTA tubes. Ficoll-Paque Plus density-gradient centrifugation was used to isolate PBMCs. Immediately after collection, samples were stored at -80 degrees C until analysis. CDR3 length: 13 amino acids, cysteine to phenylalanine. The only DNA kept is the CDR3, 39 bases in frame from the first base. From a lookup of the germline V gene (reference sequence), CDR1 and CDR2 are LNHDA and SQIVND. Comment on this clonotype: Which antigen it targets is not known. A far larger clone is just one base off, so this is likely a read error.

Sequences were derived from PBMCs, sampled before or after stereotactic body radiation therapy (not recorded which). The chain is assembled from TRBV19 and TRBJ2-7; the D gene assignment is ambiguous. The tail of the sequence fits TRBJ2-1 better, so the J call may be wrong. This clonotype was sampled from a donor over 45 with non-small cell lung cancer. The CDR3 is CVSSINSYNEQFF. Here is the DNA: TGTGTCAGTAGTATAAATAGCTACAATGAGCAGTTCTTC.